This T cell receptor beta chain is drawn from a study of beta chain features in type 1 diabetes. Study results and limitations: Patients with type 1 diabetes showed fewer VDJ junction insertions and more deletions.

Post-sort purity exceeded 98% for all sorted populations. There are a few counts of this clone. As yet, its antigen is unknown. Reverse transcription of all isolated RNA meant that expressed TCRB transcripts were sequenced. The repertoire was sequenced with immunoSEQ multiplex PCR; TCRdb's copy has only in-frame clones and lacks some. The table includes around 160,000 clones, around 50% detected once. This CDR3 is 10 amino acids long. J is TRBJ1-1 and V is TRBV21-1. TRBV21-1 is labeled a pseudogene. The sequenced sample consisted of Tregs from blood. The receptor comes from a man between 18 and 29 years old in good health. This CDR3 is CANSRSRAFF. The CDR3 DNA reads TGTGCCAACTCGAGGTCTCGGGCTTTCTTT.